Each of the 16 T cell receptor beta chains below was sequenced from the same sample in a study of PD-1 blockade in classical Hodgkin lymphoma. Produced via immunoSEQ multiplex PCR; TCRdb's table is partial and in-frame only. The repertoire holds about 90,000 clones, over 80% seen once, with 15% to 20% in the top ten. Sample time point: cycle 4 day 1 (C4D1), after 6 weeks of nivolumab. Following autologous stem cell transplantation, relapse occurred in every patient, and exposure to brentuximab vedotin varied. The sample in question was peripheral blood mononuclear cells (PBMCs), obtained before the fourth cycle of nivolumab. The receptors were gathered from a human donor with classical Hodgkin lymphoma.

This clone appeared once. The chain employs TRBV27 and TRBJ1-5; D might be TRBD1 (5 bases). The germline V and J ends were trimmed by 2 bases and 7 bases, with 12 bases remaining between them. Germline V lookup: CDR1 MNHEY, CDR2 SMNVEV (reference sequence). The CDR3 covers 14 residues. CDR3 amino acids: CASSLLGAWQPQHF. The CDR3 nucleotides read TGTGCCAGCAGTTTACTCGGGGCATGGCAGCCCCAGCATTTT.

The J gene is TRBJ2-7, the V gene TRBV29-1, with TRBD1 matching 7 bases. This CDR3 region has 13 residues. J lost 4 bases, V lost 2 bases, and 5 bases had no gene match. Germline-derived CDR1 and CDR2 are SQVTM and ANQGSEA. CDR3 DNA sequence: TGCAGCGTTGAACTTCCCAGGGGGTACGAGCAGTACTTC. It yields the protein CSVELPRGYEQYF.

This clone came up once. This chain links TRBV5-1 with TRBJ2-3, with 7 bases identical to TRBD1. This CDR3 is 15 amino acids long. Germline-derived CDR1 and CDR2 are SGHRS and YFSETQ. The V segment lost 4 bases and the J segment 6 bases; nucleotides outside the gene matches: 11. The chain's CDR3 is CASSSRDRKGDTQYF. The CDR3 DNA reads TGCGCCAGCAGCAGCCGGGACAGAAAAGGGGATACGCAGTATTTT.

The gene calls are TRBV28 and TRBJ1-1; D might be TRBD1 (5 bases). The CDR3 is made up of 12 amino acids. The germline V gene has CDR1 MDHEN and CDR2 SYDVKM. Trimming took off 5 bases at V and 1 base at J, with 5 bases between the two ends. CDR3 sequence (DNA): TGTGCCAGCAGTACAGGGAACACTGAAGCTTTCTTT. Protein product: CASSTGNTEAFF.

V is TRBV6-5 and J is TRBJ2-7; the D is unclear. Germline lookup yields CDR1 MNHEY and CDR2 SVGAGI. This CDR3 is 14 amino acids long. Between the trimmed V and J ends, which lost 1 base and 6 bases, there was a span of 13 bases. CDR3 amino acids: CASSYLGLVAEQYF. The CDR3 DNA is TGTGCCAGCAGTTACTTAGGGTTAGTTGCCGAGCAGTACTTC.

CDR3 in DNA: TGTGCCAGCAAGGGACAGAATAATGAAAAACTGTTTTTT. Amino acids: CASKGQNNEKLFF. V gene TRBV6-6 combines with J gene TRBJ1-4; 7 positions match TRBD1. CDR3 size: 13 residues. After removal of 7 bases from V and 4 bases from J, the junction contained 3 bases not matched to a gene. CDR1 and CDR2 (germline): MNHNY, SVGAGI (reference sequence).

V gene TRBV27 combines with J gene TRBJ1-2; tentatively, D is TRBD1 (5 bases). This CDR3 region has 15 residues. Germline V gene data show CDR1 as MNHEY and CDR2 as SMNVEV (reference sequence). The V end lost 5 bases, the J end lost 3 bases, and 16 bases lay between the germline ends. CDR3 sequence (DNA): TGTGCCAGCAGTCCCCGTGGGGGGGACGACTATGGCTACACCTTC. Protein product: CASSPRGGDDYGYTF.

The gene calls are TRBV10-3 and TRBJ2-7; unclear D gene. Deletions cut 2 bases from V and 7 bases from J, with 6 bases between. Germline V gene sequence: CDR1 ENHRY, CDR2 SYGVKD. The CDR3 contains 11 residues. CDR3 protein: CAISELGEQYF. The CDR3 DNA sequence: TGTGCCATCAGTGAGCTCGGGGAGCAGTACTTC.

This chain uses TRBV9 with TRBJ2-3, with 11 bases aligning to TRBD2. V lost 2 bases, J lost 4 bases, and 9 bases stayed unmatched. The CDR3 contains 17 residues. Germline CDR1 SGDLS, CDR2 YYNGEE. CDR3 in amino acids: CASSVPLAGGMADTQYF. The CDR3 DNA sequence: TGTGCCAGCAGCGTCCCTTTAGCGGGAGGGATGGCAGATACGCAGTATTTT.

V and J are TRBV5-4 and TRBJ2-1, with a possible D match to TRBD1 (5 bases). The V gene's germline CDR1 is SGHNT and CDR2 YYREEE (reference sequence). V shed 4 bases and J shed 0 bases, with 17 bases lying between them. The CDR3 is 17 amino acids. Written as DNA, the CDR3 is TGTGCCAGCAGCGTACCTGCAGGGTCCAGCTCCTACAATGAGCAGTTCTTC. Encoded protein: CASSVPAGSSSYNEQFF.

This chain connects TRBV6-1 to TRBJ1-5, with 10 bases that match TRBD1. There are 15 residues in the CDR3. V lost 6 bases, J lost 9 bases, and 11 bases stayed unmatched. CDR1 and CDR2 (germline): MNHNS, SASEGT. CDR3 region: CASRGTGAPPWPQHF. In nucleotides, the CDR3 is TGTGCCAGCAGAGGGACAGGGGCACCTCCATGGCCCCAGCATTTT.

The gene calls are TRBV18 and TRBJ2-5; D remains ambiguous. V dropped 3 bases and J dropped 1 base, with 6 bases sitting between them. Germline loops: CDR1 KGHSH, CDR2 LQKENI. This CDR3 comprises 13 residues. The CDR3 nucleotides read TGTGCCAGCTCACCGGGGTTCCAAGAGACCCAGTACTTC. It specifies CASSPGFQETQYF.

V gene TRBV5-1 combines with J gene TRBJ1-1; perhaps TRBD1 as D (5 bases). This CDR3 has 15 residues. Trimming shortened V by 6 bases and J by 4 bases, and 19 bases separated the two germline ends. CDR1 SGHRS and CDR2 YFSETQ come from the germline V gene. CDR3 region: CASTLERGGSTEAFF. CDR3 DNA sequence: TGCGCCAGCACCCTTGAGCGGGGCGGGAGCACTGAAGCTTTCTTT.

V usage is TRBV7-2 and J usage is TRBJ2-1, with 9 bases that match TRBD2. The V gene end was trimmed by 2 bases and the J gene end by 7 bases; junction bases not matched to a gene: 9. CDR1 and CDR2 from the germline V gene are SGHTA and FQGNSA. This CDR3 contains 16 residues. The CDR3, as DNA: TGTGCCAGCAGCTTAACGGTTGCGGGAGGGAAAAATGAGCAGTTCTTC. Its protein product is CASSLTVAGGKNEQFF.

The chain uses TRBV25-1 and TRBJ1-2; D is ambiguous. This CDR3 is built from 13 residues. Germline lookup yields CDR1 MGHDK and CDR2 SYGVNS. V lost 6 bases, J lost 7 bases, and 15 bases lay in between. CDR3 region: CASRTGVTSGYTF. In DNA form, the CDR3 reads TGTGCCAGCAGGACCGGGGTTACTTCTGGCTACACCTTC.

The chain employs TRBV5-4 and TRBJ2-7, with 12 bases fitting TRBD2. The CDR3 has 15 amino acids. V shed 4 bases and J 3 bases; nucleotides not matched to a gene: 5. Germline loops: CDR1 SGHNT, CDR2 YYREEE (reference sequence). This chain's CDR3 is CASSQRTSGNYEQYF. CDR3 bases: TGTGCCAGCAGCCAGCGGACTAGCGGGAACTACGAGCAGTACTTC.